These T cell receptor beta chains were read from a single sample in a study of T-cell memory formation after mild COVID-19. TCRdb reprocessed the 5' RACE reads via MiXCR and lists one record per CDR3 protein. Among hundreds of thousands of distinct CDR3 sequences, approximately 20% were seen once, and the ten largest hold around an eighth. Sequencing used PBMCs or a T cell subset sorted from them (not recorded which). Receptors were obtained from an adult woman who had mild COVID-19 (a few samples of this study predate the infection). Cell type and time point are not known. Both conserved end residues are part of each CDR3. The D gene is left open where the match is weak. The listing skips clone size in some rows; elsewhere it reads once, few, many or a size class.

TRBJ1-2 | TRBV12-3/TRBV12-4 | 14 | TRBD1 | few | TGTGCCAGTTCGGGGACAGGGGCTAACTATGGCTACACCTTC | CASSGTGANYGYTF
TRBJ2-3 | TRBV30 | 15 | TRBD1 | few | TGTGCCTGGAGCGCCGGGACAGGAAGCACAGATACGCAGTATTTT | CAWSAGTGSTDTQYF
TRBJ2-2 | TRBV24-1 | 16 | TRBD1 | few | TGTGCCACCAGTCCTTTGGGACAGATTAACACCGGGGAGCTGTTTTTT | CATSPLGQINTGELFF
TRBJ2-3 | TRBV4-3 | 17 | TRBD2 | few | TGCGCCAGCAGCCAGCAGACTAGCGGGAGGGCGATAGATACGCAGTATTTT | CASSQQTSGRAIDTQYF
TRBJ2-3 | TRBV12-3/TRBV12-4 | 13 | . | few | TGTGCCAGCACCCCGACCACCCTAGATACGCAGTATTTT | CASTPTTLDTQYF
TRBJ2-7 | TRBV5-1 | 14 | . | many | TGCGCCAGCAGCTCGGGACCGAGCTCCTACGAGCAGTACTTC | CASSSGPSSYEQYF
TRBJ2-7 | TRBV5-1 | 17 | TRBD1 | once | TGCGCCAGCAGCTGGAATACCGGGACAGAGGGCTCCTACGAGCAGTACTTC | CASSWNTGTEGSYEQYF
TRBJ2-1 | TRBV23-1 | 20 | TRBD2 | . | TGCGCCAGCAGTCAATCAATGAGACTAGCGGGGGGGTATCGCTACAATGAGCAGTTCTTC | CASSQSMRLAGGYRYNEQFF
TRBJ2-3 | TRBV5-1 | 18 | TRBD2 | . | TGCGCCAGCAGCTTGTCACCAACTAGCGGAGCTAGCACAGATACGCAGTATTTT | CASSLSPTSGASTDTQYF
TRBJ2-1 | TRBV7-2 | 16 | . | . | TGTGCCAGCAGCCTTCGGGGTAGCGCGCTTGCCAGTGAGCAGTTCTTC | CASSLRGSALASEQFF
TRBJ2-1 | TRBV20-1 | 13 | TRBD2 | . | TGCAGTGCCAGTAGCGGGAGGGCGAATGAGCAGTTCTTC | CSASSGRANEQFF
TRBJ1-1 | TRBV12-3/TRBV12-4 | 13 | . | . | TGTGCCAGCAGTTTCAACCTGAACACTGAAGCTTTCTTT | CASSFNLNTEAFF
TRBJ2-3 | TRBV3-1 | 15 | TRBD2 | . | TGTGCCAGCAGCCAAGGTATAGCGGGATCAGATACGCAGTATTTT | CASSQGIAGSDTQYF
TRBJ2-3 | TRBV29-1 | 14 | TRBD1 | few | TGCAGCGTTGTGGGGACAGGCCAGAGGGGTACGCAGTATTTT | CSVVGTGQRGTQYF
TRBJ2-7 | TRBV5-1 | 15 | TRBD2 | many | TGCGCCAGCAGCTTGGTGGCTAGCGGGTCCTACGAGCAGTACTTC | CASSLVASGSYEQYF
TRBJ1-2 | TRBV3-1 | 12 | . | . | TGTGCCAGCAGCCACGCGATAGATGGCTACACCTTC | CASSHAIDGYTF
TRBJ2-1 | TRBV27 | 14 | TRBD2 | . | TGTGCCAGCAGTTTCAGACTAGCGGGAGTTGAGCAGTTCTTC | CASSFRLAGVEQFF
TRBJ2-1 | TRBV24-1 | 17 | . | . | TGTGCCACCAGTGATTTGCGCAGTCGCAAGACCTACAATGAGCAGTTCTTC | CATSDLRSRKTYNEQFF
TRBJ2-1 | TRBV29-1 | 16 | TRBD1 | . | TGCAGCGTTCTTACCGGGACAGGGGCTACGTACAATGAGCAGTTCTTC | CSVLTGTGATYNEQFF
TRBJ2-1 | TRBV20-1 | 15 | TRBD2 | . | TGCAGTGCTGGCCAACTAGCGGGGACGTACAATGAGCAGTTCTTC | CSAGQLAGTYNEQFF
TRBJ1-5 | TRBV5-5 | 16 | . | . | TGTGCCAGCAGCTTGATCCAGTCTCCAAGCAATCAGCCCCAGCATTTT | CASSLIQSPSNQPQHF
TRBJ1-5 | TRBV6-5 | 15 | TRBD1 | . | TGTGCCAGCAGTTCCGTGAGGGACAGGAGGCAGCCCCAGCATTTT | CASSSVRDRRQPQHF
TRBJ2-1 | TRBV18 | 14 | . | . | TGTGCCAGCTCACCCCCCCCGGGCTACAATGAGCAGTTCTTC | CASSPPPGYNEQFF
TRBJ2-2 | TRBV7-9 | 14 | . | . | TGTGCCAGCAGCTTATCGGCTTTCGCCGGGGAGCTGTTTTTT | CASSLSAFAGELFF
TRBJ2-7 | TRBV7-2 | 15 | . | . | TGTGCCAGCATACCAGGCCCGGGTCAAAGCTACGAGCAGTACTTC | CASIPGPGQSYEQYF
TRBJ1-2 | TRBV7-2 | 13 | . | few | TGTGCCAGCAGCTTAGGAGCTTTCTATGGCTACACCTTC | CASSLGAFYGYTF
TRBJ1-1 | TRBV7-9 | 14 | . | . | TGTGCCACCCCAACAGATGCTATCAACACTGAAGCTTTCTTT | CATPTDAINTEAFF
TRBJ2-2 | TRBV5-6 | 13 | . | . | TGTGCCAGCAGCTTCCGAATTACCGGGGAGCTGTTTTTT | CASSFRITGELFF
TRBJ2-1 | TRBV7-2 | 15 | . | many | TGTGCCAGCAGCGCGCTGGGGGGGGGCTATAATGAGCAGTTCTTC | CASSALGGGYNEQFF
TRBJ2-3 | TRBV13 | 17 | . | few | TGTGCCAGCAGCTTAGGCCTAAGGGTCAAGGTACCGGATACGCAGTATTTT | CASSLGLRVKVPDTQYF
TRBJ2-3 | TRBV6-2/TRBV6-3 | 13 | . | . | TGTGCCAGCAGTTATGGGGGCGGGAATACGCAGTATTTT | CASSYGGGNTQYF
TRBJ2-1 | TRBV7-9 | 17 | TRBD2 | few | TGTGCCAGCAGCTTTCCCCCCAGACTAGCGCATCTAAATGAGCAGTTCTTC | CASSFPPRLAHLNEQFF
TRBJ1-2 | TRBV29-1 | 15 | . | . | TGCAGCGTTGAAGCCAAGGACCTCCAAGGGTATGGCTACACCTTC | CSVEAKDLQGYGYTF
TRBJ2-5 | TRBV11-2 | 14 | . | few | TGTGCCAGCAGCCCCATCCCAACCACCGGGACCCAGTACTTC | CASSPIPTTGTQYF
TRBJ1-1 | TRBV2 | 13 | TRBD1 | few | TGTGCCAGCTTAAGGGACAAGGGGGCGGAAGCTTTCTTT | CASLRDKGAEAFF
TRBJ2-7 | TRBV9 | 14 | . | . | TGTGCCAGCAGCGTAGATGGGACCCCCTACGAGCAGTACTTC | CASSVDGTPYEQYF
TRBJ1-4 | TRBV6-5 | 16 | . | few | TGTGCCAGCAGTTACTCGTTTACAGGTCGCTTTGAAAAACTGTTTTTT | CASSYSFTGRFEKLFF
TRBJ2-2 | TRBV9 | 14 | TRBD2 | . | TGTGCCAGCAGCGCTAGACTAGCGGTCGGGGAGCTGTTTTTT | CASSARLAVGELFF
TRBJ2-1 | TRBV20-1 | 17 | . | few | TGCAGTGCTACGGACTTCCGCGGGGGCCGGGTATACAATGAGCAGTTCTTC | CSATDFRGGRVYNEQFF
TRBJ2-3 | TRBV3-1 | 15 | TRBD2 | . | TGTGCCAGCAGCCAAGAGGTAGCGGGGCAAGATACGCAGTATTTT | CASSQEVAGQDTQYF
TRBJ2-3 | TRBV20-1 | 15 | . | . | TGCAGTGCTAGGGATTTTCCCCAAGGCACAGATACGCAGTATTTT | CSARDFPQGTDTQYF
TRBJ2-5 | TRBV7-6 | 16 | . | many | TGTGCCAGCAGCCCCAGGGCTAGCCGAGGTCAAGAGACCCAGTACTTC | CASSPRASRGQETQYF
TRBJ2-1 | TRBV5-1 | 14 | TRBD2 | few | TGCGCCAGCGGATCTAGCGGTCTCGGCAATGAGCAGTTCTTC | CASGSSGLGNEQFF
TRBJ1-5 | TRBV30 | 14 | . | . | TGTGCCTGGAGTGGGGGGGCCGGCAATCAGCCCCAGCATTTT | CAWSGGAGNQPQHF
TRBJ2-1 | TRBV5-1 | 16 | TRBD2 | few | TGCGCCAGCAGCCCCGCGCGGGCTAGCGGGAGAAATGAGCAGTTCTTC | CASSPARASGRNEQFF
TRBJ1-5 | TRBV3-1 | 13 | . | . | TGTGCCAGCAGCCCGGCGGCCGATCAGCCCCAGCATTTT | CASSPAADQPQHF
TRBJ1-2 | TRBV14 | 15 | . | . | TGTGCCAGCAGCCAGGTGGCAGGGGCCACATATGGCTACACCTTC | CASSQVAGATYGYTF
TRBJ2-7 | TRBV9 | 20 | . | few | TGTGCCAGCAGCGGCGGTTTCCAGGGGGGTAGCGGGATCCCCCTTGCCGAGCAGTACTTC | CASSGGFQGGSGIPLAEQYF
TRBJ1-2 | TRBV6-2/TRBV6-3 | 15 | . | many | TGTGCCAGCAGTTACCCCCTCGACGTCTGGGATGGCTACACCTTC | CASSYPLDVWDGYTF
TRBJ1-5 | TRBV19 | 14 | TRBD1 | few | TGTGCCAGTAGTCCGGACAGGAGCAATCAGCCCCAGCATTTT | CASSPDRSNQPQHF
TRBJ2-1 | TRBV27 | 16 | TRBD2 | . | TGTGCCAGCAGACCCCTAGCGGGAGTATCATACAATGAGCAGTTCTTC | CASRPLAGVSYNEQFF
TRBJ1-5 | TRBV30 | 15 | . | . | TGTGCCTGGAGTCAGCCCCGGACGGGCAATCAGCCCCAGCATTTT | CAWSQPRTGNQPQHF
TRBJ1-2 | TRBV30 | 15 | TRBD1 | few | TGTGCCTGGAATTCGGGGGACAGCTCGAACTATGGCTACACCTTC | CAWNSGDSSNYGYTF
TRBJ2-7 | TRBV30 | 13 | . | . | TGTGCCTGGGGGGCGGGACCTACCTACGAGCAGTACTTC | CAWGAGPTYEQYF
TRBJ2-5 | TRBV5-1 | 15 | . | . | TGCGCCAGCAGCTTGGCCTCAGGTTTACAAGAGACCCAGTACTTC | CASSLASGLQETQYF
TRBJ2-7 | TRBV5-1 | 14 | . | . | TGCGCCAGCAGATTGACAGGTCTGGGTCACGAGCAGTACTTC | CASRLTGLGHEQYF